This T cell receptor (beta chain) was observed in a study of blood T cells in healthy people across ages. Study-level findings and limits: Unsorted PBMCs blocked a conclusive comparison of naive and antigen-experienced cells. Diversity was higher, and naive CD4+ cells more numerous, in long-lived donors than in aged donors.

Details on this clonotype: What it recognizes is unknown.

Germline V gives CDR1 DFQATT, CDR2 SNEGSKA (reference sequence). This CDR3 is 14 amino acids long. Trimming left V 4 bases short and J 6 bases short, with 16 bases between. The use of a sample-barcoded 5' primer and a J-beta primer mix characterized a second PCR of roughly 7 to 12 cycles. From the 5' RACE reads, TCRdb called clonotypes with MiXCR, one entry per CDR3 protein. This table has roughly 1,500,000 distinct CDR3 sequences, approximately 32% appearing once. Sequencing was done on a sample of blood. The receptor was derived from a woman aged 30 to 39 in good health. The genes are TRBV20-1 and TRBJ2-1; perhaps D is TRBD1 or TRBD2 (6 bases each). This CDR3 reads CSAIQRLGGNEQFF. The CDR3 DNA follows: TGCAGTGCTATCCAGCGACTAGGGGGCAATGAGCAGTTCTTC.